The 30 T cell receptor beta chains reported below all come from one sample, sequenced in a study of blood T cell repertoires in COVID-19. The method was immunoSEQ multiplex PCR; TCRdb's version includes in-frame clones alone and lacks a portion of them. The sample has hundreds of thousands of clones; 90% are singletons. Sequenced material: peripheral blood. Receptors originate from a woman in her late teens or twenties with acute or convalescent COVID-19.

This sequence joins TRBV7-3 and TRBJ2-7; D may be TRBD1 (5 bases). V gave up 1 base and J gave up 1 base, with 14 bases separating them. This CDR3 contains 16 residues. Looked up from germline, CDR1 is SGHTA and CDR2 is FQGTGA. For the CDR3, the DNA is TGTGCCAGCAGCTTAAACAGGATTGTAGGTTCCTACGAGCAGTACTTC. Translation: CASSLNRIVGSYEQYF.

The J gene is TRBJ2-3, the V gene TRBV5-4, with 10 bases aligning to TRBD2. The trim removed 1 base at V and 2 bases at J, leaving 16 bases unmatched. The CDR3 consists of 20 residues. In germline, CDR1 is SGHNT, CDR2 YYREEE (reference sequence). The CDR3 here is CASSLSWTPSGGLTTDTQYF. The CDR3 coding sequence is TGTGCCAGCAGCTTGTCCTGGACGCCTAGCGGGGGTCTCACCACAGATACGCAGTATTTT.

CDR3 bases: TGTGCCAGTAGTATAGGACTAGTCAGGAATGAGCAGTTCTTC. It yields the protein CASSIGLVRNEQFF. The gene calls are TRBV19 and TRBJ2-1; a weak D match, TRBD2 (6 bases). CDR3 length: 14 amino acids. Trimming shortened V by 1 base and J by 7 bases, and 11 bases separated the two germline ends. Germline CDR1 is LNHDA and CDR2 is SQIVND (reference sequence).

CDR3 sequence: CASSMGVEQYF. In nucleotides, the CDR3 is TGTGCCAGTAGTATGGGAGTCGAGCAGTACTTC. The chain couples TRBV19 to TRBJ2-7; possible D gene TRBD2, 5 bases. Trimming left V 3 bases short and J 6 bases short, with 6 bases between. The germline V gene has CDR1 LNHDA and CDR2 SQIVND (reference sequence). CDR3 length: 11 amino acids.

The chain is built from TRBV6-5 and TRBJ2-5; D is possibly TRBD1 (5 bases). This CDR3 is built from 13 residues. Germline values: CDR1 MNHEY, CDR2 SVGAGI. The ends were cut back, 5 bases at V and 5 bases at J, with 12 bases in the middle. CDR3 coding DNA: TGTGCCAGCAGTCCAGACAGCGCGGAGACCCAGTACTTC. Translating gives CASSPDSAETQYF.

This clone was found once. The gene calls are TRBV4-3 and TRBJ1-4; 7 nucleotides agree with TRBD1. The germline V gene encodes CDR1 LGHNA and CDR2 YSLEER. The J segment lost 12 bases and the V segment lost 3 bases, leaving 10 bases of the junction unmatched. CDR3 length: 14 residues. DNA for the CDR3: TGCGCCAGCAGCCAGGGGGGACAGACTATCGAACTGTTTTTT. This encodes CASSQGGQTIELFF.

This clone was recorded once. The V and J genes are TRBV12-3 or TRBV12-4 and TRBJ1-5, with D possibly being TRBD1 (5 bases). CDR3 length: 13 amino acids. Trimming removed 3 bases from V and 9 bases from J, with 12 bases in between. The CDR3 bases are TGTGCCAGCAGTTTCCCAGGGCCAGGGCCCCAGCATTTT. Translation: CASSFPGPGPQHF.

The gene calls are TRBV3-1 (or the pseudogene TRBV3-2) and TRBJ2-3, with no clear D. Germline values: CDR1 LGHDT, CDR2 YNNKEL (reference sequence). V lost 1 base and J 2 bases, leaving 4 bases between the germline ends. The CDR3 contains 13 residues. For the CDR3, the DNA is TGTGCCAGCAGCCAAGTGGCCACAGATACGCAGTATTTT. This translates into CASSQVATDTQYF.

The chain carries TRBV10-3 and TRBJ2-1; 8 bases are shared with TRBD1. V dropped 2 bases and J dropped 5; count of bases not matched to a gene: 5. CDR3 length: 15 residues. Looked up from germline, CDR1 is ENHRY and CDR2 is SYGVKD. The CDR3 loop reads CAISEPGQGDNEQFF. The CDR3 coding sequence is TGTGCCATCAGTGAGCCCGGACAGGGAGACAATGAGCAGTTCTTC.

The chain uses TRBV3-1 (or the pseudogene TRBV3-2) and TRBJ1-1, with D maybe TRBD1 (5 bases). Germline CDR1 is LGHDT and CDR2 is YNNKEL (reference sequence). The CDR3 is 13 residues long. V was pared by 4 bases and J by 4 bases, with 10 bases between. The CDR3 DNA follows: TGTGCCAGCAGCCCGCGGGGGGGCACTGAAGCTTTCTTT. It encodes CASSPRGGTEAFF.

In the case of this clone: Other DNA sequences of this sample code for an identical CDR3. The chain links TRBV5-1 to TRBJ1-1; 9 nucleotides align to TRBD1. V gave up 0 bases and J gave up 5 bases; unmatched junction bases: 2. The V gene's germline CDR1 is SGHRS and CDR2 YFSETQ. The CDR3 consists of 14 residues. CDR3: CASSLDRGRTEAFF. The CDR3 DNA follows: TGCGCCAGCAGCTTGGACAGGGGGCGAACTGAAGCTTTCTTT.

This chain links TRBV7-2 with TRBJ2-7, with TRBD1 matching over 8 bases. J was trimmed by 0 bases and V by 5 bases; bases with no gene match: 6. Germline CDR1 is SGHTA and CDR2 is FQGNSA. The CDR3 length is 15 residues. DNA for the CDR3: TGTGCCAGCAGCACCCGGACAGGGATCTCCTACGAGCAGTACTTC. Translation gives CASSTRTGISYEQYF.

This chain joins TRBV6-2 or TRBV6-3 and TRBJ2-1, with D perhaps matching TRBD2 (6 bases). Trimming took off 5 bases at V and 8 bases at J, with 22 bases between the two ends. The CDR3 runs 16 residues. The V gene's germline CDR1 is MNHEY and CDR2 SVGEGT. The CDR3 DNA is TGTGCCAGCAGTCAACCGGGTATAACATGGGAGGATGAGCAGTTCTTC. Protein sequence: CASSQPGITWEDEQFF.

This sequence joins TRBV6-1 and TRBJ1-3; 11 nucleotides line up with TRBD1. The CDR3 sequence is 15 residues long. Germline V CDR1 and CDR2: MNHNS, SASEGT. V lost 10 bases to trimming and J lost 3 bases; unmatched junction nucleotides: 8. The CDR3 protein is CATIRTGGGGNTIYF. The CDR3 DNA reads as TGTGCCACGATAAGGACAGGGGGCGGTGGAAACACCATATATTTT.

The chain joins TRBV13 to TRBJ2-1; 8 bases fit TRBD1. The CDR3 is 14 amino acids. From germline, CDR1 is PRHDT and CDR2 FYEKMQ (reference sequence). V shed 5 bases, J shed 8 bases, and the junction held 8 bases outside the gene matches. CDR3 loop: CASSPDGQGYEQFF. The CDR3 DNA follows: TGTGCCAGCAGCCCCGACGGACAGGGCTATGAGCAGTTCTTC.

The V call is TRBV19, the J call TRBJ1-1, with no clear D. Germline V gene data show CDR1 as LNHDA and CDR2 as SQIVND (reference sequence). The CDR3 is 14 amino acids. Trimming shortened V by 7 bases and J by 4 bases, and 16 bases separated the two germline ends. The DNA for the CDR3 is TGTGCCAGTAACTCCGGGGAACATAGCACTGAAGCTTTCTTT. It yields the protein CASNSGEHSTEAFF.

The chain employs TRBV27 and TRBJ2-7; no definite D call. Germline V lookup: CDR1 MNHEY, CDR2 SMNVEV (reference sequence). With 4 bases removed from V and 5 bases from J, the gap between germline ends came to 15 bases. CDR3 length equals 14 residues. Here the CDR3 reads CASSYRFGGNEQYF. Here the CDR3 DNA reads TGTGCCAGCAGTTACCGTTTCGGCGGTAACGAGCAGTACTTC.

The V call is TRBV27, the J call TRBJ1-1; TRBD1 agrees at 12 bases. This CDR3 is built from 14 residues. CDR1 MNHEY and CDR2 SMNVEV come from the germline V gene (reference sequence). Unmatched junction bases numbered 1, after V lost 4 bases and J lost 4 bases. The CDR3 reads CASSSGQGATEAFF. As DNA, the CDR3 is TGTGCCAGCAGTTCGGGACAGGGGGCCACTGAAGCTTTCTTT.

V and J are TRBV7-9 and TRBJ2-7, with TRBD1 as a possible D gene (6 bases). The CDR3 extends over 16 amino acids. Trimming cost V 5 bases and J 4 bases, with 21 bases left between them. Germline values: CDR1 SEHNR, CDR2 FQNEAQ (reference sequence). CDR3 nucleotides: TGTGCCAGCAGCCGGCCGGGACACCCCTCCTATTACGAGCAGTACTTC. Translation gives CASSRPGHPSYYEQYF.

CDR3 nucleotide sequence: TGTGCCAGCAGCTTGCGACAGGGCGTTATAGGCGAGCAGTACTTC. Its protein product is CASSLRQGVIGEQYF. The V call is TRBV7-2, the J call TRBJ2-7, with 7 bases lining up with TRBD1. This CDR3 is built from 15 residues. The germline V gene encodes CDR1 SGHTA and CDR2 FQGNSA. V gave up 3 bases and J gave up 6 bases; unmatched junction bases: 11.

For the CDR3, the DNA is TGTGCCAGCAGTTTAGTCGGGACAGGGTTATTCTACGAGCAGTACTTC. It yields the protein CASSLVGTGLFYEQYF. The chain combines TRBV27 with TRBJ2-7; 9 bases match TRBD1. This CDR3 has 16 residues. V was clipped by 2 bases and J by 3 bases; unmatched bases: 8. Germline CDR1 reads MNHEY; CDR2 reads SMNVEV (reference sequence).

CDR3 coding DNA: TGTGCCACTAAGCGAACTTATAGCAATCAGCCCCAGCATTTT. It yields the protein CATKRTYSNQPQHF. The V gene is TRBV6-5, the J gene TRBJ1-5; D is uncertain. The ends were cut back, 10 bases at V and 0 bases at J, with 13 bases in the middle. The CDR3 is made up of 14 amino acids. The germline CDR1 and CDR2 sequences are MNHEY and SVGAGI.

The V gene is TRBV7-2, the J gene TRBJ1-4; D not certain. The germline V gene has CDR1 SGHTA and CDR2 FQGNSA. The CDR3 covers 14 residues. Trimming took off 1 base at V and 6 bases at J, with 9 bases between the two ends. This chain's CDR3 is CASSLVSGDEKLFF. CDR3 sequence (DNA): TGTGCCAGCAGCTTAGTCTCCGGGGATGAAAAACTGTTTTTT.

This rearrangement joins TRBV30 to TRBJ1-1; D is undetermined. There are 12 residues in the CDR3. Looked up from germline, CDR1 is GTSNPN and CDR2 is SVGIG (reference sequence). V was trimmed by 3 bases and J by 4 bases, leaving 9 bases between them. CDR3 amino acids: CAWRERGTEAFF. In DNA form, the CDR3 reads TGTGCCTGGAGGGAGCGAGGCACTGAAGCTTTCTTT.

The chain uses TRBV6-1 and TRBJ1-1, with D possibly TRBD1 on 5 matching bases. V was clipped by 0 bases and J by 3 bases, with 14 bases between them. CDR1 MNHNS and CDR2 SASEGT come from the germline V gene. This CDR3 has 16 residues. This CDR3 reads CASSEALGWDYTEAFF. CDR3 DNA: TGTGCCAGCAGTGAAGCCCTAGGCTGGGACTACACTGAAGCTTTCTTT.

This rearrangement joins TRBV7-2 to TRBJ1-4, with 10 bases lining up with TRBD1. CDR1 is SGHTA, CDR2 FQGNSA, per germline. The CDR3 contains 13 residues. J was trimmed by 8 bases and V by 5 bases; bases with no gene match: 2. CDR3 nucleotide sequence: TGTGCCAGCAGCCCGGGACAGGGGGAAAAACTGTTTTTT. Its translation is CASSPGQGEKLFF.

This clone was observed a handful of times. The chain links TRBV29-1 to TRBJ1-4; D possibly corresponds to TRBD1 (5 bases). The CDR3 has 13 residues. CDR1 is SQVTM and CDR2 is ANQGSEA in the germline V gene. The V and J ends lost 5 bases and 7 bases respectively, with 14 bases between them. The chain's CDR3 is CSVRRGVGEKLFF. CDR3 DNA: TGCAGCGTTAGGAGGGGAGTAGGTGAAAAACTGTTTTTT.

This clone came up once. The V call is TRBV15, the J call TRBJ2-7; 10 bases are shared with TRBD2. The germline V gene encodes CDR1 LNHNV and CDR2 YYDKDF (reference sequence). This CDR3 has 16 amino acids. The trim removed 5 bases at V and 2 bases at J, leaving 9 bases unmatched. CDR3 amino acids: CATSPRTSGVTYEQYF. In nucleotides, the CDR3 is TGTGCCACCAGCCCCCGAACTAGCGGGGTAACCTACGAGCAGTACTTC. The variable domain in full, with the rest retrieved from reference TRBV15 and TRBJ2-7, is DAMVIQNPRYQVTQFGKPVTLSCSQTLNHNVMYWYQQKSSQAPKLLFHYYDKDFNNEADTPDNFQSRRPNTSFCFLDIRSPGLGDTAMYLCATSPRTSGVTYEQYFGPGTRLTVT.

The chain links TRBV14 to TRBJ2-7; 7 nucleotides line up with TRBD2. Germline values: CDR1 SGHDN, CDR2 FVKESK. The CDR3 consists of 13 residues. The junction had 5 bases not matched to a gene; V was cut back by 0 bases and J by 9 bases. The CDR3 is CASSQDTWGGQYF. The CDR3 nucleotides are TGTGCCAGCAGCCAAGATACCTGGGGGGGGCAGTACTTC.

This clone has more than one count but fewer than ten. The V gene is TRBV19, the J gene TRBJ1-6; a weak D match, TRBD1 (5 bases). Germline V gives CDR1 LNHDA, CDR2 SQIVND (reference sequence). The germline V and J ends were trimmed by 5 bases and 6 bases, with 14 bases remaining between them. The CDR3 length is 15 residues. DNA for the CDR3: TGTGCCAGTAGTTTTGACCGGGACTTTAATTCACCCCTCCACTTT. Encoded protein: CASSFDRDFNSPLHF.